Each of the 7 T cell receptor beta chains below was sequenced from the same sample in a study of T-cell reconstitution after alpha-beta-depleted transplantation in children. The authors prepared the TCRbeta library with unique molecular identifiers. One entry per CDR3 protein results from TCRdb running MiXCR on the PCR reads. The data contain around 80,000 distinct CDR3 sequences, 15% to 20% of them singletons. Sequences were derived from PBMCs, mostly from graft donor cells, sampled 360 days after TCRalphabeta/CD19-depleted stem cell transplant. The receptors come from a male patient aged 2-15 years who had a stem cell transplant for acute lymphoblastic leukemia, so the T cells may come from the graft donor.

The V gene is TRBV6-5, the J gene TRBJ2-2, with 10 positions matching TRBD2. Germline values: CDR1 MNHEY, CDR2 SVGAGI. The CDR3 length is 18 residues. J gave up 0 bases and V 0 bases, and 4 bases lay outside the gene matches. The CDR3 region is CASSYSTSGYTNTGELFF. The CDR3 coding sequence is TGTGCCAGCAGTTACTCGACTAGCGGGTACACGAACACCGGGGAGCTGTTTTTT.

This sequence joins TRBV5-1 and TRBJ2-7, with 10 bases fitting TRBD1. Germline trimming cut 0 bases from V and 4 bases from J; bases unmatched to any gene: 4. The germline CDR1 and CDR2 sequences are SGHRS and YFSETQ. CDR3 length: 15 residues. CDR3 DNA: TGCGCCAGCAGCTTGGCCGGGACAGGGGAGTACGAGCAGTACTTC. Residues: CASSLAGTGEYEQYF.

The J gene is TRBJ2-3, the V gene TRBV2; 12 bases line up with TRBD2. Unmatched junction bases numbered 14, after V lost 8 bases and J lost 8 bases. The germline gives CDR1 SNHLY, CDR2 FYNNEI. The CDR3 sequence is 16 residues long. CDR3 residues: CASGTGPRLAGATQYF. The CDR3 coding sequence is TGTGCCAGCGGGACAGGACCAAGACTAGCGGGAGCTACGCAGTATTTT.

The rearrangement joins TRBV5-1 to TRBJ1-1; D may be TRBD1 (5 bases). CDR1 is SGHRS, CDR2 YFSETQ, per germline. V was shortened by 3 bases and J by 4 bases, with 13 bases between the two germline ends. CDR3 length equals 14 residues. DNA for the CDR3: TGCGCCAGCAGCTCCGACCAGGGTACCACTGAAGCTTTCTTT. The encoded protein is CASSSDQGTTEAFF.

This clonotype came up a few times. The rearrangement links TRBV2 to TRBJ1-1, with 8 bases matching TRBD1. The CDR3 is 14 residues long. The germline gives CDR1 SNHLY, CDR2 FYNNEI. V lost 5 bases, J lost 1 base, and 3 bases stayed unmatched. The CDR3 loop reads CASSWTGSNTEAFF. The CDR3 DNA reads TGTGCCAGCAGTTGGACAGGGTCGAACACTGAAGCTTTCTTT.

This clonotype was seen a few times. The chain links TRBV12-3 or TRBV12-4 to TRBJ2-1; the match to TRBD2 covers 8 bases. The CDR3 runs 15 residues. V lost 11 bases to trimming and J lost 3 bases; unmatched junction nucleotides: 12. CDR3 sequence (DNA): TGTGCCGGCCTCGACCAGCGGGAGTTCTACAATGAGCAGTTCTTC. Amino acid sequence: CAGLDQREFYNEQFF.

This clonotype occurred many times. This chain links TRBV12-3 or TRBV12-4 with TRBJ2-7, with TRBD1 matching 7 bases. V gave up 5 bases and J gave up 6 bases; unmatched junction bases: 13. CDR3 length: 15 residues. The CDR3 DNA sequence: TGTGCCAGCAGTCCTATGGTGACAGGGTTTCGCGAGCAGTACTTC. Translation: CASSPMVTGFREQYF.